This T cell receptor (beta chain) was obtained from a study of blood T cell repertoires in COVID-19. Study-level background: The United States, Italy and Spain supplied acute and convalescent COVID-19 samples.

Authors' methods: Nucleated cell number was recorded as an estimate derived from reference gene primer amplification. Sequenced by immunoSEQ multiplex PCR; TCRdb stores in-frame clones only, minus some. V and J calls and clone size are as listed in that table; D and trimming were resolved from the DNA. This table holds some 190,000 clones, approximately 81% found once. The sample comprised peripheral blood. This receptor was taken from a woman over 75 with acute or convalescent COVID-19.

The CDR3 is CASSPSSRGETQYF. For the CDR3, the DNA is TGTGCCAGCAGCCCTTCGTCCAGGGGAGAGACCCAGTACTTC. The genes are TRBV3-1 (or the pseudogene TRBV3-2) and TRBJ2-5, with D perhaps TRBD1 (6 bases). Germline CDR1 and CDR2: LGHDT and YNNKEL (reference sequence). The V gene lost 4 bases and the J gene lost 4 bases, with 13 bases spanning the gap. This CDR3 region has 14 residues.